This TCR beta chain was observed in a study of circulating tumor DNA in untreated peripheral T-cell lymphoma. The study's findings and limits: Baseline tissues yielded roughly 86% and baseline serum roughly 70% tumor-specific clonotype detection.

Produced via immunoSEQ multiplex PCR; TCRdb's table is partial and in-frame only. The sample carries 5,000 or so clones, approximately 70% recorded once. Before treatment, baseline tumor tissue was collected for sequencing. CDR3 length: 12 residues. Per germline, CDR1 KGHSH and CDR2 LQKENI. V was trimmed by 5 bases and J by 6 bases, leaving 9 bases between them. In the case of this clone: Antigen unknown.

The V call is TRBV18, the J call TRBJ2-3; D call uncertain. What was sequenced was tumor tissue. The receptor comes from a human donor with peripheral T-cell lymphoma. The CDR3 bases are TGTGCCAGCTCAGAGATAGGGGATACGCAGTATTTT. Translating gives CASSEIGDTQYF.